These 28 T cell receptor beta chains originate from one sample sequenced in a study of T cell clonality in common variable immunodeficiency. The method was immunoSEQ multiplex PCR; TCRdb's version includes in-frame clones alone and lacks a portion of them. The sample is made up of about 41,000 clones, none counted only once. Sequences were obtained from peripheral blood mononuclear cells. The receptors here all came from a person aged 18 to 70 in good health.

Of note for this clone: The read terminates 3 residues ahead of where the CDR3 ends, so the germline J gene completes it. The chain combines TRBV18 with TRBJ1-2, with a weak D call TRBD1 (6 bases). CDR1 is KGHSH and CDR2 is LQKENI in the germline V gene. Trimming cost V 5 bases and J 6 bases, with 19 bases left between them. The CDR3 runs to 15 residues. Partial CDR3 DNA: TGTGCCAGCTCAGCCCCCGTACAGGGTCCAGATGGC. Protein product: CASSAPVQGPDG. The full CDR3 sequence reads CASSAPVQGPDGYTF.

Here the CDR3 reads CASSLGHEQFF. The CDR3 bases that were read are TGTGCCAGCAGCTTAGGGCATGAG. V gene TRBV7-9 combines with J gene TRBJ2-1; D is unclear. The sequenced fragment ends 3 residues before the CDR3 boundary, so the rest is inferred from the germline J gene. The CDR3 totals 11 residues. V was trimmed by 1 base and J by 8 bases, leaving 3 bases between them. CDR1 is SEHNR and CDR2 is FQNEAQ in the germline V gene (reference sequence). The whole variable domain, filled in from reference TRBV7-9 and TRBJ2-1, reads DTGVSQNPRHKITKRGQNVTFRCDPISEHNRLYWYRQTLGQGPEFLTYFQNEAQLEKSRLLSDRFSAERPKGSFSTLEIQRTEQGDSAMYLCASSLGHEQFFGPGTRLTVL.

On this clone: The read stops 3 residues short of the end of the CDR3; the missing end is completed from the germline J gene. The chain carries TRBV7-2 and TRBJ2-2, with 7 bases identical to TRBD1. The CDR3 runs to 14 residues. CDR1 is SGHTA and CDR2 is FQGNSA in the germline V gene. CDR3 amino acids: CATNTGATNEKLFF. The covered CDR3 bases are TGTGCCACCAATACAGGGGCCACTAATGAAAAG. Complete variable domain (other parts from reference TRBV7-2 and TRBJ2-2): GAGVSQSPSNKVTEKGKDVELRCDPISGHTALYWYRQSLGQGLEFLIYFQGNSAPDKSGLPSDRFSAERTGGSVSTLTIQRTQQEDSAVYLCATNTGATNEKLFFGEGSRLTVL.

This clone was seen many times. The read terminates 3 residues before the CDR3 end, so the remaining end is supplied by the germline J gene. V and J are TRBV7-9 and TRBJ1-4; D not resolved. The germline V and J ends were trimmed by 8 bases and 7 bases, with 11 bases remaining between them. CDR1 and CDR2 (germline): SEHNR, FQNEAQ (reference sequence). The CDR3 extends over 12 amino acids. The CDR3 is CASSGVTEKLFF. CDR3 DNA, as far as it was read: TGTGCCAGCTCAGGAGTCACTGAAAAA.

This clone was counted at least ten times. Read sequence stops 3 residues before the CDR3 end, and the germline J gene provides the missing end. This rearrangement joins TRBV2 to TRBJ2-4; D perhaps matches TRBD1 (5 bases). The CDR3 is made up of 12 amino acids. Germline loops: CDR1 SNHLY, CDR2 FYNNEI. The CDR3 bases that were read are TGTGCCAGCAGTTTTAATCAGGGTCCT. Residues: CASSFNQGP. The whole CDR3 region reads CASSFNQGPQYF.

This clone was counted only a few times. Given a much more abundant clone one base away, this may be a read error. The read finishes 3 residues shy of the CDR3 end, and the germline J gene is used to complete it. The rearrangement joins TRBV7-3 to TRBJ1-4, with TRBD1 as a possible D gene (6 bases). The germline V gene encodes CDR1 SGHTA and CDR2 FQGTGA. CDR3 length: 14 amino acids. CDR3 bases read: TGTGCCAGCAGCTTAAACAGGGCCACCGGGGAA. Protein sequence: CASSLNRATGE. The CDR3, in full, reads CASSLNRATGELFF.

This clone was observed many times. The read terminates 3 residues ahead of where the CDR3 ends, so the germline J gene completes it. The chain has TRBV7-8 and TRBJ1-1; D is ambiguous. Trimming shortened V by 1 base and J by 7 bases, and 7 bases separated the two germline ends. The CDR3 covers 12 residues. Per germline, CDR1 SGHVS and CDR2 FQNEAQ. Incomplete CDR3 DNA: TGTGCCAGCAGCTTAGGGGCAGGTGAA. This translates into CASSLGAGE. The whole CDR3 protein reads CASSLGAGEAFF. The full variable domain, rest sourced from reference TRBV7-8 and TRBJ1-1, is GAGVSQSPRYKVAKRGQDVALRCDPISGHVSLFWYQQALGQGPEFLTYFQNEAQLDKSGLPSDRFFAERPEGSVSTLKIQRTQQEDSAVYLCASSLGAGEAFFGQGTRLTVV.

To note about this clone: One end of the junction does not line up with germline, which may come from a read error. The CDR3 is cut off 3 residues early in the read; its end comes from the germline J gene. The sample contains more than one DNA sequence encoding this CDR3. The chain employs TRBV7-7 and TRBJ2-5; 7 nucleotides align to TRBD2. Germline V gene lookup returns CDR1 SSHAT and CDR2 FNYEAQ (reference sequence). This CDR3 region has 15 residues. The sequenced CDR3 bases are TGTGCTAGCAGCTTGTCAGCGGGGTTGGGGGAAACC. Protein product: CASSLSAGLGET. The whole CDR3 is CASSLSAGLGETQYF.

This clone has a count of ten or more. The CDR3 goes on 3 residues after the read ends, and that part is filled in from the germline J gene. The V gene is TRBV19, the J gene TRBJ2-5; TRBD2 aligns across 7 bases. Trimming took 3 bases from V and 5 from J; bases not matched to a gene: 9. The CDR3 length is 15 residues. The germline V gene has CDR1 LNHDA and CDR2 SQIVND (reference sequence). CDR3 amino acids: CASSMGQRDGETQYF. The part of the CDR3 DNA that was read is TGTGCCAGTAGTATGGGTCAGCGGGATGGGGAGACC.

This clone was observed at least ten times. CDR3 loop: CSALSGSSDEQYF. The sequenced part of the CDR3 DNA is TGCAGTGCCCTTAGCGGGAGTAGCGACGAG. The chain has TRBV20-1 and TRBJ2-7, with 9 bases fitting TRBD2. The read ends 3 residues early relative to the CDR3; the germline J gene fills the gap. The trim removed 6 bases at V and 5 bases at J, leaving 8 bases unmatched. CDR1 is DFQATT and CDR2 is SNEGSKA in the germline V gene (reference sequence). This CDR3 has 13 residues.

As concerns this clone: This may come from a read error, since a much larger clone is one base off. The read terminates 3 residues before the CDR3 end, so the remaining end is supplied by the germline J gene. The gene calls are TRBV7-9 and TRBJ2-2, with 7 bases lining up with TRBD1. Looked up from germline, CDR1 is SEHNR and CDR2 is FQNEAQ (reference sequence). The CDR3 is made up of 13 amino acids. CDR3 DNA, as far as it was read: TGTGCCAGCTCGGAAGGGGGCCGGGAAAAG. Its translation is CASSEGGREK. The entire CDR3 sequence reads CASSEGGREKLFF.

This clone has ten or more counts. Coverage ceases 3 residues before the CDR3 finishes, and the germline J gene fills in the end. This rearrangement joins TRBV29-1 to TRBJ2-5; D is possibly TRBD2 (5 bases). The ends were cut back, 4 bases at V and 2 bases at J, with 14 bases in the middle. The CDR3 spans 14 residues. From germline, CDR1 is SQVTM and CDR2 ANQGSEA. The CDR3 here is CSVGAGGSQETQYF. The sequenced part of the CDR3 DNA is TGCAGCGTTGGGGCAGGAGGCTCTCAAGAGACC.

This clone was counted ten times or more. The read ends 3 residues shy of where the CDR3 ends; the end is completed using the germline J gene. The chain employs TRBV5-1 and TRBJ2-5; perhaps D is TRBD1 or TRBD2 (7 bases each). The germline CDR1 and CDR2 sequences are SGHRS and YFSETQ. Trimming stripped 7 bases from V and 5 bases from J, with 18 bases between. The CDR3 sequence is 14 residues long. The covered CDR3 bases are TGCGCCAGCGAGACAGGGAGGGGTCAGGAGACC. The encoded protein is CASETGRGQET. The CDR3, in full, reads CASETGRGQETQYF. Complete variable domain (other parts from reference TRBV5-1 and TRBJ2-5): KAGVTQTPRYLIKTRGQQVTLSCSPISGHRSVSWYQQTPGQGLQFLFEYFSETQRNKGNFPGRFSGRQFSNSRSEMNVSTLELGDSALYLCASETGRGQETQYFGPGTRLLVL.

The table lists this clone with many counts. Read sequence stops 3 residues before the CDR3 end, and the germline J gene provides the missing end. V gene TRBV10-3 combines with J gene TRBJ2-1, with D maybe TRBD1 (6 bases). The CDR3 has 14 residues. Germline CDR1 reads ENHRY; CDR2 reads SYGVKD. Trimming removed 6 bases from V and 5 bases from J, with 14 bases in between. The CDR3 region is CAIREQGPHNEQFF. The CDR3 DNA, read in part, is TGTGCCATCAGGGAACAGGGTCCCCACAATGAG.

This clone showed up many times. The observed sequence ends 3 residues before the CDR3 terminus, with the missing tail filled in from the germline J gene. The chain couples TRBV19 to TRBJ2-3; no definite D call. CDR1 and CDR2 (germline): LNHDA, SQIVND (reference sequence). The CDR3 is made up of 13 amino acids. With 1 base removed from V and 3 bases from J, the gap between germline ends came to 5 bases. CDR3 residues: CASSIVGTDTQYF. CDR3 DNA, as far as it was read: TGTGCCAGTAGTATAGTAGGGACAGATACG.

This clone was seen repeatedly, ten times or more. The sequenced fragment ends 3 residues before the CDR3 boundary, so the rest is inferred from the germline J gene. The chain employs TRBV9 and TRBJ2-3; weak D call: TRBD2 (5 bases). V lost 3 bases and J lost 0, with 14 bases in between. The CDR3 extends over 16 amino acids. In germline, CDR1 is SGDLS, CDR2 YYNGEE. Incomplete CDR3 DNA: TGTGCCAGCAGCGCCACCGTAGGCGGGAGCACAGATACG. Translating it yields CASSATVGGSTDT. The whole CDR3 protein is CASSATVGGSTDTQYF.

There are many counts of this clone. With the read ending 3 residues before the CDR3 end, the germline J gene is used to fill in that end. At the DNA level, this CDR3 is encoded by other sequences in the same sample as well. The genes are TRBV7-2 and TRBJ1-3; 9 nucleotides agree with TRBD1. The CDR3 consists of 16 residues. J was trimmed by 4 bases and V by 4 bases; bases with no gene match: 8. The germline V gene encodes CDR1 SGHTA and CDR2 FQGNSA. The part of the CDR3 DNA that was read is TGTGCCAGCAGCTCAGCCGGGACAGGGTTAGGAAACACC. It encodes CASSSAGTGLGNT. The complete CDR3 protein is CASSSAGTGLGNTIYF.

This clone was recorded at least ten times. The observed sequence ends 3 residues before the CDR3 terminus, with the missing tail filled in from the germline J gene. The chain recombines TRBV5-1 with TRBJ2-7, with D perhaps assigned TRBD1 or TRBD2 (5 bases each). The V and J ends lost 0 bases and 1 base respectively, with 8 bases between them. This CDR3 has 14 amino acids. Germline CDR1 reads SGHRS; CDR2 reads YFSETQ. CDR3 protein: CASSLGGVSYEQYF. The CDR3 DNA, read in part, is TGCGCCAGCAGCTTGGGAGGGGTTTCCTACGAG.

This clone occurred many times. The sequence runs out 3 residues before the end of the CDR3; the remainder is reconstructed from the germline J gene. The chain carries TRBV18 and TRBJ1-2; weak D call: TRBD1 (6 bases). The CDR3 spans 14 residues. Germline CDR1 is KGHSH and CDR2 is LQKENI. V lost 3 bases to trimming and J lost 4 bases, with 12 bases between them. The CDR3 sequence: CASSPSGQPYGYTF. The CDR3 bases that were read are TGTGCCAGCTCACCCTCGGGACAACCCTATGGC.

This clone occurred many times. The CDR3 goes on 3 residues after the read ends, and that part is filled in from the germline J gene. The chain couples TRBV20-1 to TRBJ2-7; 10 nucleotides align to TRBD1. V gave up 4 bases and J gave up 4 bases; unmatched junction bases: 7. Germline CDR1 reads DFQATT; CDR2 reads SNEGSKA (reference sequence). The CDR3 is 14 residues long. CDR3 loop: CSATYRDRGYEQYF. The sequenced part of the CDR3 DNA is TGCAGTGCTACCTACCGGGACAGGGGATACGAG.

This clone qualifies as medium-sized. The read falls 3 residues short of the CDR3 end, and the missing part is taken from the germline J gene. The gene calls are TRBV20-1 and TRBJ2-3; tentatively, D is TRBD2 (5 bases). Germline CDR1 DFQATT, CDR2 SNEGSKA (reference sequence). The CDR3 is made up of 15 amino acids. The ends were cut back, 6 bases at V and 5 bases at J, with 21 bases in the middle. The CDR3 DNA, read in part, is TGCAGTGCCGATACTAGTCTCGTTTTAGGAGATACG. This sequence encodes CSADTSLVLGDT. The full CDR3 sequence reads CSADTSLVLGDTQYF.

This clone was detected a few times. The read comes to an end 3 residues before the CDR3 does, leaving the germline J gene to fill in the end. V is TRBV5-1 and J is TRBJ2-7; 11 bases agree with TRBD2. Looked up from germline, CDR1 is SGHRS and CDR2 is YFSETQ. This CDR3 region has 17 residues. The V segment lost 0 bases and the J segment 5 bases; nucleotides outside the gene matches: 10. CDR3 DNA, as far as it was read: TGCGCCAGCAGCTTGGGACTAGCGGGACGCAGGTCGCACGAG. Its translation is CASSLGLAGRRSHE. The complete CDR3 reads CASSLGLAGRRSHEQYF.

This clone was observed many times. The sequenced fragment ends 3 residues before the CDR3 boundary, so the rest is inferred from the germline J gene. The chain carries TRBV5-1 and TRBJ2-7, with 13 bases lining up with TRBD2. The V and J ends lost 4 bases and 6 bases, in that order; junction bases with no gene match: 13. The germline V gene encodes CDR1 SGHRS and CDR2 YFSETQ. The CDR3 spans 17 residues. The CDR3 is CASSAGTSGVPLSEQYF. The part of the CDR3 DNA that was read is TGCGCCAGCAGCGCGGGGACTAGCGGGGTACCCTTAAGCGAG.

The sample holds many counts of this clone. The read falls 3 residues short of the CDR3 end, and the missing part is taken from the germline J gene. V is TRBV20-1 and J is TRBJ2-5, with D possibly TRBD2 on 5 matching bases. CDR3 length equals 11 residues. Germline CDR1 reads DFQATT; CDR2 reads SNEGSKA (reference sequence). Trimming cost V 4 bases and J 5 bases, with 8 bases left between them. The CDR3 loop is CSANQRETQYF. CDR3 bases read: TGCAGTGCTAACCAGCGGGAGACC.

Ten or more counts support this clone. The DNA ends 3 residues before the CDR3 does, and the rest of the CDR3 is filled in from the germline J gene. The chain is built from TRBV20-1 and TRBJ2-1; 7 positions match TRBD2. Trimming at V came to 5 bases and at J to 4 bases, leaving 11 bases not matched to a gene. CDR1 DFQATT and CDR2 SNEGSKA come from the germline V gene (reference sequence). There are 15 residues in the CDR3. CDR3 DNA (partial): TGCAGTGCTCCCAAAGGCGGAGCGGGGTACAATGAG. Its protein product is CSAPKGGAGYNE. The whole CDR3 protein is CSAPKGGAGYNEQFF.

Many counts were recorded for this clone. The DNA ends 3 residues before the CDR3 does, and the rest of the CDR3 is filled in from the germline J gene. The rearrangement links TRBV7-3 to TRBJ2-3; 11 bases match TRBD2. This CDR3 region has 17 residues. With V trimmed by 0 bases and J by 3 bases, 5 bases remained unmatched. The germline V gene has CDR1 SGHTA and CDR2 FQGTGA. Incomplete CDR3 DNA: TGTGCCAGCAGCTTAACGGCGACTAGCGGGGTTACAGATACG. Translated, it gives CASSLTATSGVTDT. The whole CDR3 is CASSLTATSGVTDTQYF.

This clone came up many times. Read sequence stops 3 residues before the CDR3 end, and the germline J gene provides the missing end. The rearrangement links TRBV18 to TRBJ2-3; 10 bases are shared with TRBD2. Germline CDR1 is KGHSH and CDR2 is LQKENI. This CDR3 is 14 amino acids long. The sequenced CDR3 bases are TGTGCCAGCTCGCCCGATGGGAGCGGGAGGGCG. Translation gives CASSPDGSGRA. The whole CDR3 protein is CASSPDGSGRAQYF.

The sample holds many counts of this clone. The observed sequence ends 3 residues before the CDR3 terminus, with the missing tail filled in from the germline J gene. The rearrangement uses TRBV19 and TRBJ2-7, with D possibly TRBD2 on 5 matching bases. Trimming took 8 bases from V and 3 from J, leaving 11 bases between them. This CDR3 comprises 12 residues. Germline V lookup: CDR1 LNHDA, CDR2 SQIVND (reference sequence). The chain's CDR3 is CASVDSDYEQYF. The CDR3 bases that were read are TGTGCCAGTGTGGACTCGGACTACGAG.